Each of the 15 T cell receptor beta chains below was sequenced from the same sample in a study of blood T cell repertoires in COVID-19. Using immunoSEQ multiplex PCR, the repertoire was profiled, and TCRdb retains in-frame clones only, with some absent. The data show over 130,000 clones, roughly four fifths seen once. Source material: PBMCs or T cells enriched from blood (not recorded which). These receptors all come from a woman between 18 and 29 years old who had been exposed to COVID-19.

The CDR3 sequence: CAWTGAYEQYF. The CDR3 DNA reads as TGTGCCTGGACAGGGGCCTACGAGCAGTACTTC. This sequence joins TRBV30 and TRBJ2-7; the D gene is possibly TRBD1 (6 bases). Germline CDR1 is GTSNPN and CDR2 is SVGIG (reference sequence). This CDR3 comprises 11 residues. The ends were cut back, 4 bases at V and 2 bases at J, with 6 bases in the middle.

The chain has TRBV6-1 and TRBJ2-7; D perhaps matches TRBD2 (6 bases). V was shortened by 0 bases and J by 3 bases, with 15 bases between the two germline ends. Germline V lookup: CDR1 MNHNS, CDR2 SASEGT. The CDR3 is 16 amino acids. CDR3 in amino acids: CASSEALGGIGYEQYF. The CDR3 DNA follows: TGTGCCAGCAGTGAAGCGCTTGGGGGGATAGGCTACGAGCAGTACTTC.

The V gene is TRBV6-1, the J gene TRBJ1-1; D remains unclear. V lost 7 bases and J 6 bases, leaving 6 bases between the germline ends. Germline CDR1 MNHNS, CDR2 SASEGT. The CDR3 has 10 amino acids. The CDR3 bases are TGTGCCAGCATCTCCGCTGAAGCTTTCTTT. Translating it yields CASISAEAFF.

This clone was seen more than once but under ten times. The chain uses TRBV18 and TRBJ1-1; the match to TRBD1 covers 8 bases. Trimming removed 5 bases from V and 4 bases from J; junction bases left unmatched: 6. The germline V gene has CDR1 KGHSH and CDR2 LQKENI. This CDR3 comprises 14 residues. The CDR3 loop is CASSEGQGSTEAFF. The CDR3 DNA reads as TGTGCCAGCTCAGAAGGACAGGGCTCCACTGAAGCTTTCTTT.

The rearrangement links TRBV7-2 to TRBJ2-7; 8 bases are a match to TRBD2. V was clipped by 1 base and J by 6 bases; unmatched bases: 8. CDR3 size: 15 residues. The germline gives CDR1 SGHTA, CDR2 FQGNSA. The CDR3 region is CASSLGGPAGAEQYF. The DNA of the CDR3 is TGTGCCAGCAGCTTAGGTGGACCAGCGGGGGCCGAGCAGTACTTC.

This rearrangement joins TRBV7-2 to TRBJ2-1; possible D gene TRBD1, 6 bases. V was clipped by 4 bases and J by 0 bases, with 13 bases between them. This CDR3 contains 16 residues. The germline CDR1 and CDR2 sequences are SGHTA and FQGNSA. The CDR3 region is CASSSEGRGSYNEQFF. Written as DNA, the CDR3 is TGTGCCAGCAGCTCCGAGGGCAGGGGCTCCTACAATGAGCAGTTCTTC.

This clone was recorded at least ten times. The V call is TRBV5-5, the J call TRBJ2-3; D gene ambiguous. The germline V gene has CDR1 SGHKS and CDR2 YYEKEE (reference sequence). CDR3 size: 14 residues. The V gene lost 4 bases and the J gene lost 0 bases, with 9 bases spanning the gap. The CDR3 region is CASSPTRSTDTQYF. CDR3 nucleotides: TGTGCCAGCAGCCCCACACGAAGCACAGATACGCAGTATTTT.

A note on this clone: The same CDR3 is also encoded by other DNA sequences in this sample. The chain couples TRBV18 to TRBJ1-2, with 11 bases lining up with TRBD1. With V trimmed by 3 bases and J by 6 bases, 0 bases remained unmatched. The CDR3 has 13 amino acids. Germline assignment: CDR1 KGHSH and CDR2 LQKENI. CDR3 nucleotide sequence: TGTGCCAGCTCACCGGGACAGGGGGATGGCTACACCTTC. Translation gives CASSPGQGDGYTF.

For the CDR3, the DNA is TGTGCCAGCAGGCTTGACAGAAACTATGGCTACACCTTC. Its protein product is CASRLDRNYGYTF. The chain combines TRBV6-5 with TRBJ1-2; a weak D match, TRBD1 (5 bases). V was pared by 6 bases and J by 2 bases, with 10 bases between. The CDR3 has 13 amino acids. CDR1 is MNHEY, CDR2 SVGAGI, per germline.

This chain connects TRBV3-1 (or the pseudogene TRBV3-2) to TRBJ2-5, with D perhaps matching TRBD2 (5 bases). The germline V gene has CDR1 LGHDT and CDR2 YNNKEL (reference sequence). V was clipped by 4 bases and J by 2 bases, with 11 bases between them. The CDR3 totals 14 residues. This CDR3 is CASSPRGRQETQYF. CDR3 DNA: TGTGCCAGCAGCCCCCGGGGAAGGCAAGAGACCCAGTACTTC.

The chain uses TRBV30 and TRBJ1-5; D is ambiguous. The CDR3 runs 15 residues. CDR1 GTSNPN and CDR2 SVGIG come from the germline V gene (reference sequence). Trimming took 0 bases from V and 1 from J, leaving 10 bases between them. In nucleotides, the CDR3 is TGTGCCTGGAGTGTACTAGAGGACAGCAATCAGCCCCAGCATTTT. Amino acid sequence: CAWSVLEDSNQPQHF.

This clone was seen a single time. The chain carries TRBV5-1 and TRBJ1-2; TRBD1 might be the D (6 bases). The CDR3 spans 15 residues. Trimming pared 6 bases from V and 5 bases from J, leaving 20 bases between. Germline V CDR1 and CDR2: SGHRS, YFSETQ. Here the CDR3 reads CASTADGVGGYGYTF. Here the CDR3 DNA reads TGCGCCAGCACCGCCGATGGTGTAGGGGGTTATGGCTACACCTTC.

This clone showed up just a few times. The rearrangement links TRBV18 to TRBJ2-7; perhaps TRBD1 as D (6 bases). Germline lookup yields CDR1 KGHSH and CDR2 LQKENI. The CDR3 is made up of 15 amino acids. V lost 2 bases and J 5 bases, leaving 16 bases between the germline ends. CDR3 nucleotide sequence: TGTGCCAGCTCACCAGGATTTGGGGGCGGCCACGAGCAGTACTTC. It codes for CASSPGFGGGHEQYF.

The rearrangement links TRBV29-1 to TRBJ1-4, with 7 bases lining up with TRBD1. Germline CDR1 reads SQVTM; CDR2 reads ANQGSEA. J gave up 7 bases and V 6 bases, and 11 bases lay outside the gene matches. The CDR3 sequence is 14 residues long. The CDR3 DNA is TGCAGCGTCGCGCCCCGACAGGGCGGTGAAAAACTGTTTTTT. Its protein is CSVAPRQGGEKLFF.

The chain is built from TRBV6-5 and TRBJ2-7; 7 bases line up with TRBD1. CDR3 length: 14 residues. Germline trimming cut 2 bases from V and 1 base from J; bases unmatched to any gene: 2. From germline, CDR1 is MNHEY and CDR2 SVGAGI. The CDR3 spells CASSYPRGSYEQYF. CDR3 nucleotides: TGTGCCAGCAGTTACCCCAGGGGGTCCTACGAGCAGTACTTC.